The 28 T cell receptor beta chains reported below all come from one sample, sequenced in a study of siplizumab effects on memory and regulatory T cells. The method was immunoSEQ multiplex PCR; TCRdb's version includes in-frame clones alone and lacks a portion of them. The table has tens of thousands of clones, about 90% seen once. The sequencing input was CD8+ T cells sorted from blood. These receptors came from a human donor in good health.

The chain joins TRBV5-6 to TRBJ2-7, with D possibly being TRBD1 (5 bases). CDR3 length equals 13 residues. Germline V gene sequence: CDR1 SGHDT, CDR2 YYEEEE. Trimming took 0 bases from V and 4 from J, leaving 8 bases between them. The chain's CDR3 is CASSLARQYEQYF. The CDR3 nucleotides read TGTGCCAGCAGCTTGGCTAGACAGTACGAGCAGTACTTC.

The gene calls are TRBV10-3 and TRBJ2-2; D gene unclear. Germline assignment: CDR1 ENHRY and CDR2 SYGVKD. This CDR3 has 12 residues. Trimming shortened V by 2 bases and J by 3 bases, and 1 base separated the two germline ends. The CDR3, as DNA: TGTGCCATCAGTGAGGACACCGGGGAGCTGTTTTTT. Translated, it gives CAISEDTGELFF.

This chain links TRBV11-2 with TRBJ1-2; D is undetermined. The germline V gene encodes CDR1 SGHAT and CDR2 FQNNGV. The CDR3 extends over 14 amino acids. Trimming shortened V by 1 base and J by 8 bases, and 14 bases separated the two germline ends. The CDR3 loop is CASSLGLMGRGYTF. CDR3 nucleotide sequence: TGTGCCAGCAGCTTAGGTTTAATGGGTCGCGGCTACACCTTC.

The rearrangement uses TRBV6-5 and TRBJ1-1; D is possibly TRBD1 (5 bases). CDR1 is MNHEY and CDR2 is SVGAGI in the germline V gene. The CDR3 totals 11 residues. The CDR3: CAGLMGTEAFF. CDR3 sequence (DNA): TGTGCGGGACTCATGGGCACTGAAGCTTTCTTT.

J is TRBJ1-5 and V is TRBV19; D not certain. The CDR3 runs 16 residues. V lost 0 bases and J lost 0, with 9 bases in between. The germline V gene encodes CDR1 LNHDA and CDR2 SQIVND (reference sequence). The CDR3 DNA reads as TGTGCCAGTAGTATAGACAGGTATAATAGCAATCAGCCCCAGCATTTT. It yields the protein CASSIDRYNSNQPQHF. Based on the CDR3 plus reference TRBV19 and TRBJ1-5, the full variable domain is DGGITQSPKYLFRKEGQNVTLSCEQNLNHDAMYWYRQDPGQGLRLIYYSQIVNDFQKGDIAEGYSVSREKKESFPLTVTSAQKNPTAFYLCASSIDRYNSNQPQHFGDGTRLSIL.

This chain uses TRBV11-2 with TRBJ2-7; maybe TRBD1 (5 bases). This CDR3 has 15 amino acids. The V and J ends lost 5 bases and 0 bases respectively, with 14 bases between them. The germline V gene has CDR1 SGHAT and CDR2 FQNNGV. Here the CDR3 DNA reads TGTGCCAGCAGCCCAAAGGTAGACAGCTCCTACGAGCAGTACTTC. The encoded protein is CASSPKVDSSYEQYF.

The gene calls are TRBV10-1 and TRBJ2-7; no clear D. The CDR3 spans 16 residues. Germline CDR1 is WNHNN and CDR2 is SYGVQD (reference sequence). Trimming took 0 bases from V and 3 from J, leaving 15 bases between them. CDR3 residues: CASSESGSLCLYEQYF. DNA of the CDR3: TGCGCCAGCAGTGAGTCTGGCAGCCTTTGCCTCTACGAGCAGTACTTC.

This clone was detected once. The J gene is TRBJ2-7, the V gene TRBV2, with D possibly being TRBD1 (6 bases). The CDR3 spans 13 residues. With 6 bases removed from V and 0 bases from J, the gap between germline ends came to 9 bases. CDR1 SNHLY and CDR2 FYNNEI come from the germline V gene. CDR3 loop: CASSKQGSYEQYF. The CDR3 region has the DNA TGTGCCAGCAGCAAACAGGGCTCCTACGAGCAGTACTTC.

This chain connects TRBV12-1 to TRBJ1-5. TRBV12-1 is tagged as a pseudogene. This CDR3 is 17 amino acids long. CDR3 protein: CASSFALNGDSNQPQHF. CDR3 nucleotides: TGTGCCAGCAGCTTTGCGCTGAACGGAGATAGCAATCAGCCCCAGCATTTT.

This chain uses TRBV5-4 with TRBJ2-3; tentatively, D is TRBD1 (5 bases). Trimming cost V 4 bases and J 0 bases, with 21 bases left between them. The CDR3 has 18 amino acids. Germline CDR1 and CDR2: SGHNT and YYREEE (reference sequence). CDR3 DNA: TGTGCCAGCAGCCAAACAGGAACCCGGAACCCTAGCACAGATACGCAGTATTTT. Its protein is CASSQTGTRNPSTDTQYF.

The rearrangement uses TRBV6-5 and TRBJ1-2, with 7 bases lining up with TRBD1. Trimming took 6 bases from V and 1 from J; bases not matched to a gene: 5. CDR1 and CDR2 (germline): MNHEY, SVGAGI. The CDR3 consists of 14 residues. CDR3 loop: CASSPTGFNYGYTF. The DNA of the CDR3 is TGTGCCAGCAGCCCGACAGGGTTTAACTATGGCTACACCTTC.

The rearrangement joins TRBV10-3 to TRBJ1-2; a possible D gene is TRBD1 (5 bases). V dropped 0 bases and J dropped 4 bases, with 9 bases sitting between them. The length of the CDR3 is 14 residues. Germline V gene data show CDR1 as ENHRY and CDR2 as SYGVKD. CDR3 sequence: CAISESSGLYGYTF. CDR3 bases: TGTGCCATCAGTGAGTCGTCGGGACTCTATGGCTACACCTTC.

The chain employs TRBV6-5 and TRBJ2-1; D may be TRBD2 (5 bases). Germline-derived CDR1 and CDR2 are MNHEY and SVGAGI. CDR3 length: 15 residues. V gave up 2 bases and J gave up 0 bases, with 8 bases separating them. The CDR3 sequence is CASSYVGSSYNEQFF. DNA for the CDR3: TGTGCCAGCAGTTACGTGGGGAGCTCCTACAATGAGCAGTTCTTC.

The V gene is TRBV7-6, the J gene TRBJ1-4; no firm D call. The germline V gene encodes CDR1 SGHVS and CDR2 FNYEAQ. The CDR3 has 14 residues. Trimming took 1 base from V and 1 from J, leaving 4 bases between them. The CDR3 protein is CASSLERTNEKLFF. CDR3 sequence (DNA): TGTGCCAGCAGCTTAGAGCGAACTAATGAAAAACTGTTTTTT.

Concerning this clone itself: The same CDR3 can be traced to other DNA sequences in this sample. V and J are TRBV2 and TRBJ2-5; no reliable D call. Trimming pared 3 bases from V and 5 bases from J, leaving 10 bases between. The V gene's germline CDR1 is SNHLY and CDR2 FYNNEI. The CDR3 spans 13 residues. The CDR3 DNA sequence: TGTGCCAGCAGTGACTCCGAACTGGAGACCCAGTACTTC. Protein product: CASSDSELETQYF.

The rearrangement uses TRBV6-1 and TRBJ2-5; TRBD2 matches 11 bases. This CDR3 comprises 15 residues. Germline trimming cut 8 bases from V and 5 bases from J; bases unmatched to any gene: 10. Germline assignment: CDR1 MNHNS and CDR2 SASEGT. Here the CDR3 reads CASSRTSGSPETQYF. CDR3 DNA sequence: TGTGCCAGCTCTAGAACTAGCGGGAGTCCTGAGACCCAGTACTTC.

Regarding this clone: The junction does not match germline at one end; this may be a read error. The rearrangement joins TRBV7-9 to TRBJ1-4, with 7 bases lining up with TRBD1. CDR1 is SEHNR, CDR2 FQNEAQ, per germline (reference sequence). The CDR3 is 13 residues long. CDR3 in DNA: TGTGCCAGCAGCTCCGGCCTCACCGGGACAGATTGTTTT. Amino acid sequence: CASSSGLTGTDCF.

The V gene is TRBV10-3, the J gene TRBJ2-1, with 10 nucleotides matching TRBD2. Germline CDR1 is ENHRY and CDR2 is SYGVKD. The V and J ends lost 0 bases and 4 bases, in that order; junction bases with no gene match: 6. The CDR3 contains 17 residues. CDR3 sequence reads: CAISESPGLADYNEQFF. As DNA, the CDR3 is TGTGCCATCAGTGAGTCCCCCGGACTAGCGGATTACAATGAGCAGTTCTTC.

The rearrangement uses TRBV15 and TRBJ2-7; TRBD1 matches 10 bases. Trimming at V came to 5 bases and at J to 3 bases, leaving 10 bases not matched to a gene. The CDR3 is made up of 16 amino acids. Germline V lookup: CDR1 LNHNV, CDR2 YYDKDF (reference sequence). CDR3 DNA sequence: TGTGCCACCAGCGAAGAGCCTCGGACAGGGGGCTACGAGCAGTACTTC. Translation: CATSEEPRTGGYEQYF.

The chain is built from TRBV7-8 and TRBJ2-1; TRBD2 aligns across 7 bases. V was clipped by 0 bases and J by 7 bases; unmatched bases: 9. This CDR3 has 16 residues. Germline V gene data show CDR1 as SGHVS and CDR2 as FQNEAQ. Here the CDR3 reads CASSLAFSGGVNEQFF. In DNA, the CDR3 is TGTGCCAGCAGCTTAGCTTTCAGTGGGGGGGTAAATGAGCAGTTCTTC.

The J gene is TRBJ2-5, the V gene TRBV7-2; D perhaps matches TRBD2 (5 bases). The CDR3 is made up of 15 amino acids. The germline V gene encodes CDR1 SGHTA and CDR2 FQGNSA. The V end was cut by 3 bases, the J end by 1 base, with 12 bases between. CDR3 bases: TGTGCCAGCAGCTTTAATACTAGACCCCAAGAGACCCAGTACTTC. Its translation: CASSFNTRPQETQYF.

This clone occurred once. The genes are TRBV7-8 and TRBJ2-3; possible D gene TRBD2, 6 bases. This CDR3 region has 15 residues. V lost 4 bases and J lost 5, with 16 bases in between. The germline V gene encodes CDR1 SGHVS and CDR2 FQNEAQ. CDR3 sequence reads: CASSSFLAYRDTQYF. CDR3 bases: TGTGCCAGCAGCTCATTCCTAGCGTATCGAGATACGCAGTATTTT. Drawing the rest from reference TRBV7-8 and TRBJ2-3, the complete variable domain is GAGVSQSPRYKVAKRGQDVALRCDPISGHVSLFWYQQALGQGPEFLTYFQNEAQLDKSGLPSDRFFAERPEGSVSTLKIQRTQQEDSAVYLCASSSFLAYRDTQYFGPGTRLTVL.

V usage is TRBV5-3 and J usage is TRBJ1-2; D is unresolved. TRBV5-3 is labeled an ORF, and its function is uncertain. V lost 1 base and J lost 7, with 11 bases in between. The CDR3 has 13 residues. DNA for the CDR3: TGTGCCAGAAGCTTGTCGGTGGCAAGTGGCTACACCTTC. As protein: CARSLSVASGYTF.

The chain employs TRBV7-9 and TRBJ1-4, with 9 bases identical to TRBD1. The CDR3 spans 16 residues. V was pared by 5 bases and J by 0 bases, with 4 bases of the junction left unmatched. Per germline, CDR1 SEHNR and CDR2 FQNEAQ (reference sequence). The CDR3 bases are TGTGCCAGCAGCCCCAGGACAGGGGCAACTAATGAAAAACTGTTTTTT. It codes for CASSPRTGATNEKLFF. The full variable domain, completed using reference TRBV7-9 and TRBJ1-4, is DTGVSQNPRHKITKRGQNVTFRCDPISEHNRLYWYRQTLGQGPEFLTYFQNEAQLEKSRLLSDRFSAERPKGSFSTLEIQRTEQGDSAMYLCASSPRTGATNEKLFFGSGTQLSVL.

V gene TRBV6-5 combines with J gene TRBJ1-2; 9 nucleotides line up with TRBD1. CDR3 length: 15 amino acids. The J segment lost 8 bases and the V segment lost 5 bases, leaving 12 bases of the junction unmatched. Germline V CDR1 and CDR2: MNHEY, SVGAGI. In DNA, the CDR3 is TGTGCCAGCAGTCCTTTTACCGGGACAGGGTACGGCTACACCTTC. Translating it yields CASSPFTGTGYGYTF.

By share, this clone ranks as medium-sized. CDR3 in DNA: TGTGCCAGCACCCCCTCGACAGGGTCGAACACTGAAGCTTTCTTT. It is translated as CASTPSTGSNTEAFF. The rearrangement links TRBV27 to TRBJ1-1, with 7 bases aligning to TRBD1. Trimming at V came to 7 bases and at J to 1 base, leaving 9 bases not matched to a gene. Germline V lookup: CDR1 MNHEY, CDR2 SMNVEV (reference sequence). This CDR3 is built from 15 residues.

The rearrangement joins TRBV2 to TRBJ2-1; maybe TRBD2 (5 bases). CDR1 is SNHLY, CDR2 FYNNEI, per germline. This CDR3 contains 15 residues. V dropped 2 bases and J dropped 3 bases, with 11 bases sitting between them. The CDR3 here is CASSESGSSYNEQFF. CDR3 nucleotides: TGTGCCAGCAGTGAAAGCGGTTCCAGCTACAATGAGCAGTTCTTC.

The CDR3 sequence is CASTPRGSRFNEKLFF. The CDR3 DNA sequence: TGTGCCAGCACCCCAAGGGGGAGCCGTTTTAATGAAAAACTGTTTTTT. The chain has TRBV11-2 and TRBJ1-4, with a possible D match to TRBD1 (6 bases). CDR3 length: 16 residues. Between the trimmed V and J ends, which lost 7 bases and 4 bases, there was a span of 19 bases. The germline V gene encodes CDR1 SGHAT and CDR2 FQNNGV.